This T cell receptor (beta chain) was retrieved from a study of blood T cell repertoires in COVID-19. Data came from immunoSEQ multiplex PCR; TCRdb stores just in-frame clones and leaves some out. The profile shows 150,000 to 200,000 clones, about 86% of them singletons. The germline V gene has CDR1 GTSNPN and CDR2 SVGIG (reference sequence). The V gene lost 3 bases and the J gene lost 5 bases, with 8 bases spanning the gap. The CDR3 is 13 amino acids. This clone was recorded many times. J is TRBJ1-6 and V is TRBV30; D is uncertain. Source material: peripheral blood. The receptor was derived from a woman aged 65 to 85 with COVID-19, enrolled during active disease. CDR3 DNA sequence: TGTGCCTGGAGGACTCTCAATAATTCACCCCTCCACTTT. Its translation: CAWRTLNNSPLHF. Looking up the rest from reference TRBV30 and TRBJ1-6 gives the full variable domain: SQTIHQWPATLVQPVGSPLSLECTVEGTSNPNLYWYRQAAGRGLQLLFYSVGIGQISSEVPQNLSASRPQDRQFILSSKKLLLSDSGFYLCAWRTLNNSPLHFGNGTRLTVT.